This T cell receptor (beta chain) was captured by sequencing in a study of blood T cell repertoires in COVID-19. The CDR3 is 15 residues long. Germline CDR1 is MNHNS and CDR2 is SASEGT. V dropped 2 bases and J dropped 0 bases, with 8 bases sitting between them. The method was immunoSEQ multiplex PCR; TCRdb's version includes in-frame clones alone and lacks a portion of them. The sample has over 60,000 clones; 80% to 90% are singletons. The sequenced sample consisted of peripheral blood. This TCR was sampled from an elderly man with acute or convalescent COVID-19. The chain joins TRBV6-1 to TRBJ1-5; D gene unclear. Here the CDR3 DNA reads TGTGCCAGCAGTGAATTGAGTTATAGCAATCAGCCCCAGCATTTT. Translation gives CASSELSYSNQPQHF.